This section outlines one T cell receptor beta chain sequence together with its context. This specimen belongs to a study of human T cells and chemical hapten exposure. Study context: Patients had diphenylcyclopropenone applied to the scalp weekly throughout the approximately 26-week study. Across samples, TCR yields varied, mostly owing to small differences in pooled library volumes. Patch tests containing 0.01% DPC, applied to the upper back, were read at 6 days.

CDR1 SGHTA and CDR2 FQGNSA come from the germline V gene. V shed 2 bases and J shed 7 bases, with 12 bases lying between them. The CDR3 covers 13 residues. As to time point: patch test 3, about 24 weeks after DPC sensitization. Documented treatment: therapeutic diphenylcyclopropenone sensitization with weekly scalp DPC. RNA extraction used unfractionated whole blood as the source of total RNA. TCRdb itself ran the RACE reads through MiXCR, one entry per CDR3 protein. The top ten hold approximately 2.5% of the sample, which has about 190,000 distinct CDR3 sequences, about 25% seen once. V usage is TRBV7-2 and J usage is TRBJ2-7, with D perhaps given as TRBD1 or TRBD2 (5 bases each). The clonotype originates from a woman aged 40 to 55 with alopecia areata. Some clones in this sample may be carry-over from other donors' samples. The sample consisted of whole blood, taken in connection with sensitization to the hapten diphenylcyclopropenone (DPC). CDR3 in amino acids: CASSLTVGGEQYF. As DNA, the CDR3 is TGTGCCAGCAGCTTAACTGTTGGGGGTGAGCAGTACTTC.